These T cell receptor beta chains were read from a single sample in a study of post-analysis software for immune sequencing data. TCRdb reanalysed the PCR reads using MiXCR and keeps one entry per CDR3 protein. The sample shows 740,000 or so distinct CDR3 sequences, approximately 57% of them seen only once. The sequenced material came from blood. All receptors come from a girl aged 5 to 17 with multiple sclerosis. Each CDR3 is given with its conserved first and last residue. D genes are given only for firm matches. The size of a clone is reported for some rows only, either as once, few or many, or as a class for expanded clones.

v_call	d_call	clone_size	j_call	cdr3_aa	cdr3_nt
TRBV10-3	NA	few	TRBJ1-2	CAIGADRGDYGYTF	TGTGCCATCGGAGCAGACAGAGGGGACTATGGCTACACCTTC
TRBV10-3	NA	NA	TRBJ2-3	CAISLGGADTQYF	TGTGCCATCAGTCTGGGGGGCGCAGATACGCAGTATTTT
TRBV6-1	NA	NA	TRBJ2-6	CASHRSGANVLTF	TGTGCCAGCCACCGATCTGGGGCCAACGTCCTGACTTTC
TRBV13	NA	few	TRBJ1-2	CASSSRGGGLGYTF	TGTGCCAGCAGCTCCCGGGGTGGGGGCCTGGGCTACACCTTC
TRBV19	NA	NA	TRBJ1-5	CASTTVWGNQPQHF	TGTGCCAGCACGACAGTTTGGGGCAATCAGCCCCAGCATTTT
TRBV12-3/TRBV12-4	TRBD1	NA	TRBJ2-7	CASGLPAQAGGYEQYF	TGTGCCAGCGGTTTACCGGCGCAGGCAGGGGGTTACGAGCAGTACTTC
TRBV7-7	NA	few	TRBJ2-7	CASSAGGLGGEQYF	TGTGCCAGCAGCGCCGGGGGCCTCGGGGGTGAGCAGTACTTC
TRBV6-6	TRBD1	few	TRBJ2-5	CASSYPDRVAETQYF	TGTGCCAGCAGTTACCCTGACAGGGTAGCGGAGACCCAGTACTTC
TRBV6-2/TRBV6-3	NA	NA	TRBJ1-1	CASRTRTNTEAFF	TGTGCCAGCCGCACGCGCACGAACACTGAAGCTTTCTTT
TRBV5-1	NA	NA	TRBJ1-2	CASSLDAGQRGYTF	TGCGCCAGCAGCTTGGATGCAGGACAGCGTGGCTACACCTTC
TRBV7-2	NA	once	TRBJ2-1	CASSTDWTYNEQFF	TGTGCCAGCAGCACGGACTGGACCTACAATGAGCAGTTCTTC
TRBV7-2	NA	few	TRBJ2-3	CASSLARGPDTQYF	TGTGCCAGCAGCTTAGCGCGGGGGCCAGATACGCAGTATTTT
TRBV20-1	TRBD2	NA	TRBJ2-7	CSARSTSGTYEQYF	TGCAGTGCTAGATCGACTAGCGGGACCTACGAGCAGTACTTC
TRBV14	NA	NA	TRBJ2-1	CASSQLLGDEQFF	TGTGCCAGCAGCCAACTATTGGGGGATGAGCAGTTCTTC
TRBV7-2	TRBD2	NA	TRBJ2-7	CASSFHLAGPYEQYF	TGTGCCAGCAGCTTCCACTTAGCGGGGCCCTACGAGCAGTACTTC
TRBV11-2	TRBD1	NA	TRBJ1-1	CASSLPPGDRGRLNTEAFF	TGTGCCAGCAGCTTACCGCCCGGGGACAGGGGGCGATTGAACACTGAAGCTTTCTTT
TRBV14	TRBD1	NA	TRBJ1-4	CASSRRQGPNEKLFF	TGTGCCAGCAGCCGGCGACAGGGGCCAAATGAAAAACTGTTTTTT
TRBV12-3/TRBV12-4	NA	NA	TRBJ2-2	CASSSDRNTGELFF	TGTGCCAGCAGCTCTGATCGAAACACCGGGGAGCTGTTTTTT
TRBV29-1	TRBD1	NA	TRBJ1-2	CSSGTDAGYTF	TGCAGCTCCGGGACAGATGCCGGCTACACCTTC
TRBV2	NA	NA	TRBJ2-7	CASSPNRSPYEQYF	TGTGCCAGCTCACCAAACAGGTCCCCCTACGAGCAGTACTTC